The 16 T cell receptor beta chains below were found in one sample sequenced in a study of blood T cells in healthy people across ages. Primers used in a second PCR of about 6 to 11 cycles were a sample-barcoded 5' primer and a J-beta primer mix. TCRdb fed the 5' RACE reads into MiXCR, producing one record per CDR3 protein. The data show some 920,000 distinct CDR3 sequences, roughly 50% seen once. The sample comprised blood. The source of these receptors is a woman in her sixties in good health.

The V gene is TRBV27, the J gene TRBJ2-7; the match to TRBD1 covers 10 bases. With V trimmed by 8 bases and J by 2 bases, 3 bases remained unmatched. CDR3 size: 13 residues. The germline CDR1 and CDR2 sequences are MNHEY and SMNVEV (reference sequence). CDR3 sequence reads: CASGTGVPYEQYF. CDR3 nucleotides: TGTGCCAGCGGGACAGGGGTCCCCTACGAGCAGTACTTC.

The chain links TRBV7-9 to TRBJ2-7, with D tentatively TRBD2 (7 bases). In germline, CDR1 is SEHNR, CDR2 FQNEAQ (reference sequence). This CDR3 comprises 14 residues. V lost 9 bases to trimming and J lost 1 base, with 16 bases between them. Written as DNA, the CDR3 is TGTGCCAGTACCGAAGGGGGGGTGTCCTACGAGCAGTACTTC. This translates into CASTEGGVSYEQYF.

This clonotype was found a few times. V is TRBV15 and J is TRBJ2-3; D uncertain. Trimming shortened V by 3 bases and J by 2 bases, and 18 bases separated the two germline ends. Looked up from germline, CDR1 is LNHNV and CDR2 is YYDKDF (reference sequence). This CDR3 has 17 residues. The CDR3, as DNA: TGTGCCACCAGCAGGAGCGCCACGGCCTGGCTCACAGATACGCAGTATTTT. This translates into CATSRSATAWLTDTQYF.

V and J are TRBV4-2 and TRBJ1-5; D uncertain. CDR1 is LGHNA and CDR2 is YNFKEQ in the germline V gene. This CDR3 is 13 amino acids long. With 0 bases removed from V and 7 bases from J, the gap between germline ends came to 7 bases. CDR3 in DNA: TGTGCCAGCAGCCAAGAGGTTGGCCAGCCCCAGCATTTT. This encodes CASSQEVGQPQHF.

This chain uses TRBV7-2 with TRBJ2-1; TRBD2 matches at 14 bases. Germline-derived CDR1 and CDR2 are SGHTA and FQGNSA. The CDR3 is 16 amino acids. Losses at the gene ends were 1 base for V and 7 bases for J; bases not matched to a gene: 3. In nucleotides, the CDR3 is TGTGCCAGCAGCTTAGGCGGGACTAGCGGGAGTAATGAGCAGTTCTTC. Amino acids: CASSLGGTSGSNEQFF.

This clonotype was observed a handful of times. The J gene is TRBJ2-3, the V gene TRBV5-1; D is possibly TRBD2 (6 bases). The CDR3 sequence is 15 residues long. Germline V lookup: CDR1 SGHRS, CDR2 YFSETQ. V gave up 0 bases and J gave up 3 bases, with 11 bases separating them. CDR3 loop: CASSLEGLITDTQYF. In DNA form, the CDR3 reads TGCGCCAGCAGCTTGGAGGGACTTATTACAGATACGCAGTATTTT.

The rearrangement uses TRBV12-3 or TRBV12-4 and TRBJ2-7, with D possibly called TRBD1 or TRBD2 (5 bases each). The CDR3 covers 14 residues. Trimming removed 2 bases from V and 4 bases from J, with 12 bases in between. The CDR3 sequence is CASSLMGVFYEQYF. The CDR3 DNA sequence: TGTGCCAGCAGTTTAATGGGGGTTTTTTACGAGCAGTACTTC.

The chain joins TRBV12-3 or TRBV12-4 to TRBJ1-2, with a tentative D call TRBD1 (6 bases). The V and J ends lost 6 bases and 7 bases respectively, with 18 bases between them. This CDR3 has 14 amino acids. For the CDR3, the DNA is TGTGCCAGCAGCAAATTAACAGGGCAGGGTGGCTACACCTTC. This codes for CASSKLTGQGGYTF.

The sample holds a few counts of this clonotype. The V call is TRBV12-3 or TRBV12-4, the J call TRBJ1-5; no clear D. The CDR3 sequence is 13 residues long. V lost 7 bases, J lost 9 bases, and 16 bases lay in between. The CDR3 loop reads CASTIDGIRPQHF. The CDR3 DNA follows: TGTGCCAGCACCATAGACGGGATTAGGCCCCAGCATTTT.

The table lists this clonotype with a count of one. The CDR3 sequence is CASSVGLALTDTQYF. The CDR3 nucleotides are TGTGCCAGCAGCGTCGGACTAGCCCTCACAGATACGCAGTATTTT. The chain uses TRBV9 and TRBJ2-3; 8 positions match TRBD2. The CDR3 is 15 amino acids. After removal of 2 bases from V and 2 bases from J, the junction contained 4 bases not matched to a gene. Germline CDR1 reads SGDLS; CDR2 reads YYNGEE.

This clonotype appeared a few times. J is TRBJ2-7 and V is TRBV6-5; no definite D call. This CDR3 is built from 17 residues. Germline lookup yields CDR1 MNHEY and CDR2 SVGAGI. V was pared by 0 bases and J by 0 bases, with 15 bases between. The DNA for the CDR3 is TGTGCCAGCAGTTACTCGATCGAGCCGGTGAGCTCCTACGAGCAGTACTTC. This translates into CASSYSIEPVSSYEQYF.

This clonotype was picked up a small number of times. The rearrangement joins TRBV29-1 to TRBJ2-6, with 8 bases matching TRBD1. The junction had 6 bases not matched to a gene; V was cut back by 4 bases and J by 1 base. The CDR3 is 16 amino acids. Germline assignment: CDR1 SQVTM and CDR2 ANQGSEA. The chain's CDR3 is CSVGWQGASGANVLTF. The CDR3 DNA follows: TGCAGCGTTGGATGGCAGGGGGCTTCTGGGGCCAACGTCCTGACTTTC.

This clonotype was detected only a few times. The V gene is TRBV6-5, the J gene TRBJ1-2; no firm D call. The germline CDR1 and CDR2 sequences are MNHEY and SVGAGI. The CDR3 length is 15 residues. The V and J ends lost 0 bases and 4 bases respectively, with 12 bases between them. For the CDR3, the DNA is TGTGCCAGCAGTTACTCGACCAGGAACTTCTATGGCTACACCTTC. Its translation: CASSYSTRNFYGYTF.

The chain recombines TRBV27 with TRBJ1-1, with 7 nucleotides matching TRBD1. The junction had 7 bases not matched to a gene; V was cut back by 5 bases and J by 4 bases. Germline loops: CDR1 MNHEY, CDR2 SMNVEV (reference sequence). The CDR3 runs 14 residues. CDR3 in DNA: TGTGCCAGCAGTCCAAGGACAGGAAGCACTGAAGCTTTCTTT. This codes for CASSPRTGSTEAFF.

This clonotype was seen many times. V is TRBV4-3 and J is TRBJ2-7, with TRBD2 matching over 8 bases. V trimming: 1 base; J trimming: 1 base; junction bases outside the gene matches: 3. Germline lookup yields CDR1 LGHNA and CDR2 YSLEER. The CDR3 is 15 residues long. The CDR3: CASSQGIAGSYEQYF. The CDR3 region has the DNA TGCGCCAGCAGCCAAGGAATAGCGGGATCCTACGAGCAGTACTTC.

This clonotype was detected only once. A read error may account for a junction end that differs from germline. The chain employs TRBV20-1 and TRBJ2-3, with 10 bases that match TRBD2. Germline V CDR1 and CDR2: DFQATT, SNEGSKA (reference sequence). The CDR3 consists of 14 residues. The CDR3 region is CSSRKREGTATQYF. The CDR3 nucleotides read TGCAGTTCACGGAAGCGGGAGGGGACAGCTACGCAGTATTTT.